Listed here are 23 T cell receptor beta chains from one sample, sequenced in a study of T cell responses to AZD1222 COVID-19 vaccine. Assay: immunoSEQ multiplex PCR; the TCRdb copy retains only in-frame clones and omits some. The table records roughly 200,000 clones, just under 95% of them present only once. Source: peripheral blood, taken 28 days after the second dose of the MenACWY control vaccine. The receptors originated from an adult who received the MenACWY meningococcal vaccine as a control.

This clone has only one observation. J is TRBJ1-6 and V is TRBV18; a weak D match, TRBD1 (5 bases). Germline CDR1 is KGHSH and CDR2 is LQKENI. Trimming removed 3 bases at V and 11 bases at J, with 11 bases between. The CDR3 has 13 amino acids. The CDR3 DNA sequence: TGTGCCAGCTCACCTTCGACAGAAGCACCCCTCCACTTT. Residues: CASSPSTEAPLHF.

V is TRBV4-3 and J is TRBJ1-6; 8 positions match TRBD1. V lost 2 bases, J lost 5 bases, and 8 bases stayed unmatched. Germline V gene sequence: CDR1 LGHNA, CDR2 YSLEER. The CDR3 totals 17 residues. The CDR3 DNA reads TGCGCCAGCAGCCAATTGACAGGGGCCGGTAATAATTCACCCCTCCACTTT. This sequence encodes CASSQLTGAGNNSPLHF.

The rearrangement joins TRBV28 to TRBJ1-2; tentative D call: TRBD1 (5 bases). The CDR3 spans 15 residues. CDR1 MDHEN and CDR2 SYDVKM come from the germline V gene. Deletions cut 4 bases from V and 8 bases from J, with 20 bases between. CDR3 nucleotide sequence: TGTGCCAGCAGTTCGCTCACAGGAGGTGGAGGGGGCTACACCTTC. Its protein is CASSSLTGGGGGYTF.

The gene calls are TRBV6-5 and TRBJ1-5; TRBD1 is a possible D gene (5 bases). Germline values: CDR1 MNHEY, CDR2 SVGAGI. The CDR3 length is 14 residues. Trimming cost V 7 bases and J 3 bases, with 13 bases left between them. The chain's CDR3 is CASKVRGSNQPQHF. The CDR3 DNA reads TGTGCCAGCAAAGTACGGGGGTCCAATCAGCCCCAGCATTTT.

J is TRBJ1-5 and V is TRBV10-1; D is possibly TRBD1 (5 bases). Germline V gives CDR1 WNHNN, CDR2 SYGVQD (reference sequence). CDR3 size: 19 residues. V shed 5 bases and J shed 9 bases, with 32 bases lying between them. CDR3 nucleotide sequence: TGCGCCAGCAGTCAGCTCGAACGCCCGGTGACACAGGAAGAGAGGCCCCAGCATTTT. It translates to CASSQLERPVTQEERPQHF.

The sample holds a few counts of this clone. The same CDR3 also results from other DNA sequences found in this sample. V is TRBV3-1 (or the pseudogene TRBV3-2) and J is TRBJ1-1, with D possibly matching TRBD1 (5 bases). The CDR3 is 14 residues long. Germline assignment: CDR1 LGHDT and CDR2 YNNKEL (reference sequence). The ends were cut back, 1 base at V and 1 base at J, with 7 bases in the middle. CDR3 in amino acids: CASSQVQGNTEAFF. The CDR3 DNA follows: TGTGCCAGCAGCCAAGTCCAGGGGAACACTGAAGCTTTCTTT.

V and J are TRBV7-8 and TRBJ2-5, with 15 bases fitting TRBD2. This CDR3 is 18 amino acids long. The germline V gene encodes CDR1 SGHVS and CDR2 FQNEAQ. V lost 1 base, J lost 6 bases, and 9 bases stayed unmatched. Written as DNA, the CDR3 is TGTGCCAGCAGCTTAGTCTCGGGGACTAGCGGGGGGTCAAAGACCCAGTACTTC. It encodes CASSLVSGTSGGSKTQYF.

The rearrangement joins TRBV12-3 or TRBV12-4 to TRBJ1-3; D unresolved. The CDR3 runs to 11 residues. V lost 4 bases and J lost 4, with 2 bases in between. In DNA, the CDR3 is TGTGCCAGCAGTTGGGGAAACACCATATATTTT. Residues: CASSWGNTIYF.

The chain combines TRBV3-1 (or the pseudogene TRBV3-2) with TRBJ1-1; 9 bases agree with TRBD1. The CDR3 length is 13 residues. CDR1 is LGHDT, CDR2 YNNKEL, per germline (reference sequence). J gave up 11 bases and V 4 bases, and 8 bases lay outside the gene matches. CDR3 region: CASSLPGQGKAFF. CDR3 DNA sequence: TGTGCCAGCAGCCTTCCGGGACAGGGCAAGGCTTTCTTT.

This rearrangement joins TRBV2 to TRBJ1-2; D possibly corresponds to TRBD1 (6 bases). Germline CDR1 and CDR2: SNHLY and FYNNEI. This CDR3 comprises 15 residues. The ends were cut back, 2 bases at V and 4 bases at J, with 14 bases in the middle. CDR3 nucleotide sequence: TGTGCCAGCAGTGAAAGGGGACACGGAACCTATGGCTACACCTTC. Translated: CASSERGHGTYGYTF. The variable domain in full, with the rest retrieved from reference TRBV2 and TRBJ1-2, is EPEVTQTPSHQVTQMGQEVILRCVPISNHLYFYWYRQILGQKVEFLVSFYNNEISEKSEIFDDQFSVERPDGSNFTLKIRSTKLEDSAMYFCASSERGHGTYGYTFGSGTRLTVV.

The DNA for the CDR3 is TGTGCCAGCAGCCCGGCTCGCGAACGTGAGCAGTACTTC. Translating it yields CASSPAREREQYF. This rearrangement joins TRBV11-3 to TRBJ2-7; D is uncertain. This CDR3 is built from 13 residues. V was trimmed by 5 bases and J by 7 bases, leaving 15 bases between them. Germline values: CDR1 SGHNT, CDR2 YENEEA.

This sequence joins TRBV5-6 and TRBJ1-1; TRBD1 matches at 9 bases. The CDR3 length is 16 residues. Germline CDR1 is SGHDT and CDR2 is YYEEEE. Losses at the gene ends were 6 bases for V and 0 bases for J; bases not matched to a gene: 9. Here the CDR3 reads CASINRDRALNTEAFF. The CDR3 nucleotides are TGTGCCAGCATAAACCGGGACAGGGCATTGAACACTGAAGCTTTCTTT.

The V call is TRBV6-1, the J call TRBJ2-2; 12 positions agree with TRBD1. In germline, CDR1 is MNHNS, CDR2 SASEGT. The CDR3 covers 16 residues. V lost 4 bases, J lost 9 bases, and 9 bases stayed unmatched. CDR3 in amino acids: CASSGTGQGAVRELFF. CDR3 nucleotides: TGTGCCAGCAGTGGGACGGGACAGGGGGCGGTAAGGGAGCTGTTTTTT.

The gene calls are TRBV4-1 and TRBJ1-1; a weak D match, TRBD1 (5 bases). V lost 1 base and J 5 bases, leaving 17 bases between the germline ends. The CDR3 is 16 amino acids. Germline V gives CDR1 MGHRA, CDR2 YSYEKL. CDR3 region: CASSQAPRSGGTEAFF. CDR3 nucleotide sequence: TGCGCCAGCAGCCAAGCCCCCCGTTCTGGGGGAACTGAAGCTTTCTTT.

This chain uses TRBV20-1 with TRBJ1-2; D ambiguous. Germline CDR1 is DFQATT and CDR2 is SNEGSKA (reference sequence). This CDR3 has 11 amino acids. Deletions cut 3 bases from V and 8 bases from J, with 10 bases between. The CDR3 nucleotides read TGCAGTGCTAGGGAGGCTGAAGGCTACACCTTC. It translates to CSAREAEGYTF.

Here the CDR3 reads CASSEWGNTGELFF. CDR3 DNA: TGCGCCAGCAGTGAATGGGGGAACACCGGGGAGCTGTTTTTT. The genes are TRBV10-2 and TRBJ2-2; no clear D. This CDR3 has 14 residues. Germline V lookup: CDR1 WSHSY, CDR2 SAAADI. Trimming took 3 bases from V and 1 from J, leaving 6 bases between them.

The chain has TRBV4-3 and TRBJ1-2; 9 bases line up with TRBD1. The J segment lost 4 bases and the V segment lost 4 bases, leaving 4 bases of the junction unmatched. Germline V gene lookup returns CDR1 LGHNA and CDR2 YSLEER. The CDR3 extends over 14 amino acids. The CDR3 DNA follows: TGCGCCAGCAGCCGAACGGGACAGGGCTATGGCTACACCTTC. Translation: CASSRTGQGYGYTF.

The chain recombines TRBV15 with TRBJ1-5; D remains unclear. Germline CDR1 and CDR2: LNHNV and YYDKDF (reference sequence). Trimming removed 0 bases from V and 3 bases from J, with 6 bases in between. The CDR3 sequence is 14 residues long. The DNA for the CDR3 is TGTGCCACCAGCAGAGACCACCCCAATCAGCCCCAGCATTTT. Its translation is CATSRDHPNQPQHF.

V gene TRBV28 combines with J gene TRBJ1-2; D call uncertain. V lost 8 bases, J lost 0 bases, and 13 bases lay in between. Germline V lookup: CDR1 MDHEN, CDR2 SYDVKM. This CDR3 contains 14 residues. In DNA, the CDR3 is TGTGCCAGCGGTCTTAATCCAGCTAACTATGGCTACACCTTC. This translates into CASGLNPANYGYTF.

This chain links TRBV5-1 with TRBJ1-2, with D possibly being TRBD1 (6 bases). V was trimmed by 3 bases and J by 0 bases, leaving 9 bases between them. Germline V lookup: CDR1 SGHRS, CDR2 YFSETQ. This CDR3 has 14 residues. The CDR3 protein is CASSSGTTNYGYTF. CDR3 DNA: TGCGCCAGCAGCTCTGGGACAACTAACTATGGCTACACCTTC.

The rearrangement joins TRBV7-9 to TRBJ1-1; D unclear. The CDR3 contains 15 residues. The germline V and J ends were trimmed by 5 bases and 1 base, with 14 bases remaining between them. Per germline, CDR1 SEHNR and CDR2 FQNEAQ (reference sequence). The CDR3 loop reads CASSASEVSNTEAFF. CDR3 sequence (DNA): TGTGCCAGCAGCGCGTCCGAGGTTTCGAACACTGAAGCTTTCTTT.

This chain connects TRBV30 to TRBJ1-2; no definite D call. With 0 bases removed from V and 8 bases from J, the gap between germline ends came to 10 bases. CDR1 and CDR2 from the germline V gene are GTSNPN and SVGIG (reference sequence). The CDR3 contains 12 residues. For the CDR3, the DNA is TGTGCCTGGAGTGTACAATTAGTCGGCTACACCTTC. It specifies CAWSVQLVGYTF.

The chain has TRBV7-2 and TRBJ2-3; D is unresolved. Germline CDR1 SGHTA, CDR2 FQGNSA. Trimming took 6 bases from V and 5 from J, leaving 12 bases between them. The length of the CDR3 is 13 residues. The CDR3 is CASSLNPRDTQYF. The CDR3 DNA sequence: TGTGCCAGCAGTTTGAATCCCAGAGATACGCAGTATTTT.